What follows are 3 T cell receptor beta chains derived from one specimen sequenced in a study of cytomegalovirus exposure and HLA in healthy donors. PCR amplification relied on 60 Vbeta primers (plus 13 Jbeta primers). The protocol was immunoSEQ multiplex PCR, while the TCRdb copy is restricted to in-frame clones and leaves out a portion. This sample has hundreds of thousands of clones; 70% to 90% occur once, and the top ten carry around 2.1%. The sequencing sample was made of PBMCs. All receptors derive from a woman younger than 30 in good health and CMV-seronegative.

Comments on this clone: The junction and the germline gene differ at one end; a read error may be behind it. The chain recombines TRBV6-1 with TRBJ1-3, with D possibly matching TRBD1 (5 bases). The CDR3 has 14 residues. In germline, CDR1 is MNHNS, CDR2 SASEGT. The CDR3 DNA reads as TGTGCCAGCAGTGGGGCAGGGATTGGCGACACCACATATTTT. Amino acids: CASSGAGIGDTTYF.

CDR3 DNA sequence: TGTGCCAGCAGCCCGCCGGGACTCACCTACGAGCAGTACTTC. The encoded protein is CASSPPGLTYEQYF. The genes are TRBV7-9 and TRBJ2-7; tentatively, D is TRBD2 (6 bases). Trimming shortened V by 5 bases and J by 2 bases, and 13 bases separated the two germline ends. The germline gives CDR1 SEHNR, CDR2 FQNEAQ (reference sequence). This CDR3 is 14 amino acids long.

J is TRBJ2-2 and V is TRBV9; no clear D gene. Trimming left V 4 bases short and J 3 bases short, with 4 bases between. The CDR3 contains 12 residues. Germline values: CDR1 SGDLS, CDR2 YYNGEE. The CDR3 DNA follows: TGTGCCAGCAGCTCAGACACCGGGGAGCTGTTTTTT. Its translation is CASSSDTGELFF.